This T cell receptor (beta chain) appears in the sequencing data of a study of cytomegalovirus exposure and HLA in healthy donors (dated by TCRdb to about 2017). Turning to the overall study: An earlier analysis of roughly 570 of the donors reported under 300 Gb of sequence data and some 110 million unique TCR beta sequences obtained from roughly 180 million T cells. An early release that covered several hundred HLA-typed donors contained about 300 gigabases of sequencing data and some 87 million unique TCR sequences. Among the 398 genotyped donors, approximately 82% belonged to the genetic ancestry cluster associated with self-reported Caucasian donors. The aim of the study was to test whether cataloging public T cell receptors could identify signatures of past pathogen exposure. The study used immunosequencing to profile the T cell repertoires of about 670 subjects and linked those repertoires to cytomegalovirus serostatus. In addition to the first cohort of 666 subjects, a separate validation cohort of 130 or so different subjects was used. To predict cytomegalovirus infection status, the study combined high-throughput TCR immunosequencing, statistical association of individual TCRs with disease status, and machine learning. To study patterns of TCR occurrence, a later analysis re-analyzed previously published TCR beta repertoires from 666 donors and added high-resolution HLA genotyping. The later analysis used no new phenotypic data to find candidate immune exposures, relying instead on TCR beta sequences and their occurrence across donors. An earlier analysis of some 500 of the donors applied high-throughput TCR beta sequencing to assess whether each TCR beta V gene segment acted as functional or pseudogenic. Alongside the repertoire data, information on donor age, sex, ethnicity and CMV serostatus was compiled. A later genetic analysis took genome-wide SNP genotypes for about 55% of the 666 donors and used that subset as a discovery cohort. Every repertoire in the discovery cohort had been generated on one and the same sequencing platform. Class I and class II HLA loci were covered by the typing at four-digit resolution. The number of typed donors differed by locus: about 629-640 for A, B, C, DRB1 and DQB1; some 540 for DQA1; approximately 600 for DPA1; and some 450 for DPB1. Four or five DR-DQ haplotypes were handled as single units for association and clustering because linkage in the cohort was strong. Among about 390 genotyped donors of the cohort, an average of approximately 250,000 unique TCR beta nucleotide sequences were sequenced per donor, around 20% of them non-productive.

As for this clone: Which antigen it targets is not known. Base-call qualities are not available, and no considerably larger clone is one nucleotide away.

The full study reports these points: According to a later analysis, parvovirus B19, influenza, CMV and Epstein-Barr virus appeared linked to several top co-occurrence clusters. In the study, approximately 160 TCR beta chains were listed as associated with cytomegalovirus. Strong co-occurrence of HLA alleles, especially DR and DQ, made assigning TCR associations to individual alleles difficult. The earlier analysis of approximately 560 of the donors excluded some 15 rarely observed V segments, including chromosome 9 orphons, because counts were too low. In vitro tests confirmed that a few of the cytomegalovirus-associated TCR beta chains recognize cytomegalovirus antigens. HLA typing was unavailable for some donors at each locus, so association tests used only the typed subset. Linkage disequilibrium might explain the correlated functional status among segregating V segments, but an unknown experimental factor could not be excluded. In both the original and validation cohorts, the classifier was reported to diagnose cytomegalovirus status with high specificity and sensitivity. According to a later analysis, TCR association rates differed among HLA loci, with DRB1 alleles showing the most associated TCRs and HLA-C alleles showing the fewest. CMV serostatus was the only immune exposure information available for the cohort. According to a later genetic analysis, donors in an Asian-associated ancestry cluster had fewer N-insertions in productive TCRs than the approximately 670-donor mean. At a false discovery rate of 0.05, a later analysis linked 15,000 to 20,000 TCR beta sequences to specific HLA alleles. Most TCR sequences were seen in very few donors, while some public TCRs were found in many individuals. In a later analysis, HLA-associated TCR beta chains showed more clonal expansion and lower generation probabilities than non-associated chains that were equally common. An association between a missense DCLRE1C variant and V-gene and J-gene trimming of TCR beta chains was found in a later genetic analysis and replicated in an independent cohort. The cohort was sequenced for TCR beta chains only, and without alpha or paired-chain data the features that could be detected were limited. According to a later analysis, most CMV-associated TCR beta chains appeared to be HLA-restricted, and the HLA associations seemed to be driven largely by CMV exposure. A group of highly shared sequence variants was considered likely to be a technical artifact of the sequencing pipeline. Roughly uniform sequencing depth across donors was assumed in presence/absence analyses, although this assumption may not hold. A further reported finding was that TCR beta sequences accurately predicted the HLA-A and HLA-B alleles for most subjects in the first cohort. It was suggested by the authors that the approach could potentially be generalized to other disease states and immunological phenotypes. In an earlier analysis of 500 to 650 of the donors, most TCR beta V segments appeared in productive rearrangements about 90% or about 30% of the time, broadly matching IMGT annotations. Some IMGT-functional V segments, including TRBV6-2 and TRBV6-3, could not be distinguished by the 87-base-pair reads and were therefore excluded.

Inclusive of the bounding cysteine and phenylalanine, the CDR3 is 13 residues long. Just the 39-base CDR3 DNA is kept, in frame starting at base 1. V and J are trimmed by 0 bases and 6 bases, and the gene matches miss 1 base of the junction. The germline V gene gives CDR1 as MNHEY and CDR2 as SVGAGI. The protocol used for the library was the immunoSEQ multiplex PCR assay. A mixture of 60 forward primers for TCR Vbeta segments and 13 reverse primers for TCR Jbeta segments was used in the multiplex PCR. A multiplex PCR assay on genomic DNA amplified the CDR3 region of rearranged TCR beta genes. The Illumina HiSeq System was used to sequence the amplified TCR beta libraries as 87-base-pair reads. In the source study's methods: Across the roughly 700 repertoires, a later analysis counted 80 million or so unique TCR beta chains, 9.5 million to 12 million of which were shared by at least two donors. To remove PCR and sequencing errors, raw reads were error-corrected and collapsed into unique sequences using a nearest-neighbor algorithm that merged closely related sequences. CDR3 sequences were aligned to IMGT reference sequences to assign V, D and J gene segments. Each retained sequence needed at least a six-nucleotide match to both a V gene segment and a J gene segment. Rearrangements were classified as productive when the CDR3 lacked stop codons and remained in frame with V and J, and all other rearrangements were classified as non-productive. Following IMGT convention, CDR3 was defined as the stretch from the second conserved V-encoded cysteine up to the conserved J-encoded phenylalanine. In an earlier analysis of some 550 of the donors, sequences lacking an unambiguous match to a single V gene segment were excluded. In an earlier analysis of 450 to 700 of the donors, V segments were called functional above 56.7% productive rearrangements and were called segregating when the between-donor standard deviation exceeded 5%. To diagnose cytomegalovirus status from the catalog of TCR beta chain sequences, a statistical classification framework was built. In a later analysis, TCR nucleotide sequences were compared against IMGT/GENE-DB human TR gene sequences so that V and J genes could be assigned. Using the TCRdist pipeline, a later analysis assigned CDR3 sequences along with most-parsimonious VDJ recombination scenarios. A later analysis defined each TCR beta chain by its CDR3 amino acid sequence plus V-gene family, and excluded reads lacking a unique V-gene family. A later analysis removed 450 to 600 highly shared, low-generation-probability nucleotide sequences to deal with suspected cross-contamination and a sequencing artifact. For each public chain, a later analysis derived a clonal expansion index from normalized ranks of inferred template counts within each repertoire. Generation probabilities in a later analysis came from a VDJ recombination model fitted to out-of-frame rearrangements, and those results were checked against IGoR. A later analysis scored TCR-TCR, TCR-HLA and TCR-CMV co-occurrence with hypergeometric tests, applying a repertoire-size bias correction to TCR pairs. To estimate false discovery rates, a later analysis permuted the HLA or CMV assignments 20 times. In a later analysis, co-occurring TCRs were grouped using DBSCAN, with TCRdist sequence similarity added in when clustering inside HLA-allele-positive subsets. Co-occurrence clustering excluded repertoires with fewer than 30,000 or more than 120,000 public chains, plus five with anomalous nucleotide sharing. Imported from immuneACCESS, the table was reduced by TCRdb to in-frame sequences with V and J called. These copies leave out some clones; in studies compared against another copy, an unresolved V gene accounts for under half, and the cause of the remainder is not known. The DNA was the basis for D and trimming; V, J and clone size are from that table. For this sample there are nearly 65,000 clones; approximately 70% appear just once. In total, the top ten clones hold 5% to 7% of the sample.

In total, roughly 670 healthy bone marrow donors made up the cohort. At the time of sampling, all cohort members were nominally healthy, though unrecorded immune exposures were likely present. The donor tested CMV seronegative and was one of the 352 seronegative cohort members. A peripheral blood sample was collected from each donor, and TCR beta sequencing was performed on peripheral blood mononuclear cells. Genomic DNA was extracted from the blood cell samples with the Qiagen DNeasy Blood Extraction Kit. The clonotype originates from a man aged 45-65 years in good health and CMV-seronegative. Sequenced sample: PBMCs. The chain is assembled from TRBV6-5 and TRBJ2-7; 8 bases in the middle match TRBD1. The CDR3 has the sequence CASSYSTGVEQYF. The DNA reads TGTGCCAGCAGTTACTCGACAGGGGTCGAGCAGTACTTC.